The clone carrying this T cell receptor (beta chain) has ten or more counts. Its matching antigen is unknown. The entry originates in a study of T cells in Graves' hyperthyroidism and ophthalmopathy. The study, taken as a whole, reports: Most expanded thyroid clonotypes above 0.001 recurred in blood.

RNA transcripts provided the source from which TCR beta CDR3 regions were amplified. The HTBI set primed first-round TCR CDR3 RT-PCR. Each CDR3 protein is one row after TCRdb ran MiXCR on the multiplex PCR reads. Of approximately 400,000 distinct CDR3 sequences detected, roughly 12% appear once; the ten largest clones hold 20%. This CDR3 region has 16 residues. CDR1 and CDR2 (germline): SEHNR, FQNEAQ (reference sequence). The ends lost 4 bases at V and 2 bases at J; junction bases unmatched: 9. Fresh peripheral blood, 9.5 to 10 ml of it, supplied the PBMCs. This chain links TRBV7-9 with TRBJ2-7, with 9 bases aligning to TRBD1. This clonotype originated in a man aged 25-45 years with Graves' hyperthyroidism that later progressed to Graves' ophthalmopathy. Sequenced sample: blood. The CDR3 region is CASSSAPDRGTYEQYF. CDR3 nucleotides: TGTGCCAGCAGCTCCGCCCCGGACAGGGGAACCTACGAGCAGTACTTC.